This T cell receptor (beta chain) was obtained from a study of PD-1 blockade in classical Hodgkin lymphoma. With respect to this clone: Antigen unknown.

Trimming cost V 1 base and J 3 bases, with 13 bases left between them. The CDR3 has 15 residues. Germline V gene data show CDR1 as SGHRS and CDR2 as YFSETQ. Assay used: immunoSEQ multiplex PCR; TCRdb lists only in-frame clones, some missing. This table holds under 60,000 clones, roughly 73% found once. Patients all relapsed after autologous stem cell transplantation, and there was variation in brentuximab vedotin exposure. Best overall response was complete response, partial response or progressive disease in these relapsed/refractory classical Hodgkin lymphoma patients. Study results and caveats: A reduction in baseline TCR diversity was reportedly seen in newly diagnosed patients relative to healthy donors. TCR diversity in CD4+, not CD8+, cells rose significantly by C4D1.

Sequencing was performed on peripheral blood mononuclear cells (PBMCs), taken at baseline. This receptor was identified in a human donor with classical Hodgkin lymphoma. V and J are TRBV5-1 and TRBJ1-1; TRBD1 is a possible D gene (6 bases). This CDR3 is CASSLFNREDTEAFF. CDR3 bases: TGCGCCAGCAGCTTGTTCAACAGGGAGGACACTGAAGCTTTCTTT. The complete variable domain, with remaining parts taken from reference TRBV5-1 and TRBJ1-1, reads KAGVTQTPRYLIKTRGQQVTLSCSPISGHRSVSWYQQTPGQGLQFLFEYFSETQRNKGNFPGRFSGRQFSNSRSEMNVSTLELGDSALYLCASSLFNREDTEAFFGQGTRLTVV.